One sample yielded the 2 T cell receptor beta chains listed below, sequenced in a study of T-cell reconstitution after alpha-beta-depleted transplantation in children. A library of TCRbeta sequences, prepared with unique molecular identifiers, was generated. TCRdb fed the PCR reads into MiXCR, producing one record per CDR3 protein. The sample includes about 500,000 distinct CDR3 sequences, around a third seen only once; the top ten take 2% to 3%. The source was PBMCs from the stem cell graft donor, collected from the stem cell graft. These receptors all stem from a human donor who donated a stem cell graft to a child with aplastic anemia.

This clonotype was detected only a few times. This chain connects TRBV9 to TRBJ2-5, with a tentative D call TRBD2 (5 bases). The CDR3 has 15 amino acids. Germline V CDR1 and CDR2: SGDLS, YYNGEE. Trimming removed 2 bases at V and 5 bases at J, with 16 bases between. CDR3 DNA sequence: TGTGCCAGCAGCGTCGGGTCCTCCGGCGGGGAGACCCAGTACTTC. This codes for CASSVGSSGGETQYF. Full variable domain (remainder filled in from reference TRBV9 and TRBJ2-5): DSGVTQTPKHLITATGQRVTLRCSPRSGDLSVYWYQQSLDQGLQFLIQYYNGEERAKGNILERFSAQQFPDLHSELNLSSLELGDSALYFCASSVGSSGGETQYFGPGTRLLVL.

This sequence joins TRBV5-4 and TRBJ2-3; D is perhaps TRBD1 or TRBD2 (5 bases each). CDR3 length: 14 amino acids. The germline gives CDR1 SGHNT, CDR2 YYREEE (reference sequence). The V end was cut by 0 bases, the J end by 6 bases, with 11 bases between. The CDR3 nucleotides read TGTGCCAGCAGCTTGGATTGGGGGTCGGATACGCAGTATTTT. Encoded protein: CASSLDWGSDTQYF.